These 20 T cell receptor beta chains came from one sample sequenced in a study of T cells in Graves' hyperthyroidism and ophthalmopathy. Amplified TCR beta CDR3 regions came from RNA transcripts. In the first-round RT-PCR of the TCR CDR3, the HTBI primer set was used. Using its own MiXCR run on the multiplex PCR reads, TCRdb lists one record per CDR3 protein. The data show 550,000 to 600,000 distinct CDR3 sequences, roughly a sixth seen once. Sequencing was performed on blood. The receptors derive from a woman aged 18-29 years with Graves' hyperthyroidism.

There are a few counts of this clonotype. The chain is built from TRBV16 and TRBJ2-1, with TRBD2 as a possible D gene (6 bases). Trimming took off 2 bases at V and 5 bases at J, with 13 bases between the two ends. Germline CDR1 and CDR2: KGHSY and FQNENV. The CDR3 totals 15 residues. The CDR3 reads CASSQGGTYDNEQFF. The CDR3 nucleotides read TGTGCCAGCAGCCAAGGTGGGACTTACGACAATGAGCAGTTCTTC.

This clonotype appeared a few times. The V call is TRBV4-1, the J call TRBJ1-6; 9 bases agree with TRBD1. This CDR3 spans 17 amino acids. Trimming cost V 5 bases and J 0 bases; bases outside gene matches: 5. Germline values: CDR1 MGHRA, CDR2 YSYEKL. The CDR3 coding sequence is TGCGCCAGCAGCACAGACAGGGGGTCCTCCTATAATTCACCCCTCCACTTT. The encoded protein is CASSTDRGSSYNSPLHF.

This chain connects TRBV25-1 to TRBJ1-4; D gene ambiguous. The CDR3 is made up of 13 amino acids. Germline V gene sequence: CDR1 MGHDK, CDR2 SYGVNS. Trimming shortened V by 4 bases and J by 12 bases, and 15 bases separated the two germline ends. Here the CDR3 reads CASSGKSGLELFF. The CDR3 nucleotides read TGTGCCAGCAGTGGTAAAAGTGGGTTAGAACTGTTTTTT.

This clonotype was found many times. The V and J genes are TRBV10-1 and TRBJ2-3; the match to TRBD1 covers 8 bases. Losses at the gene ends were 2 bases for V and 5 bases for J; bases not matched to a gene: 15. This CDR3 is 18 amino acids long. Germline CDR1 reads WNHNN; CDR2 reads SYGVQD (reference sequence). In DNA form, the CDR3 reads TGCGCCAGCAGTGAGACCGCCGACAAGGACAGGGACCTAGATACGCAGTATTTT. It encodes CASSETADKDRDLDTQYF.

This clonotype was recorded many times. The J gene is TRBJ1-5, the V gene TRBV28; no firm D call. Germline V gene data show CDR1 as MDHEN and CDR2 as SYDVKM. CDR3 length: 14 residues. Trimming left V 3 bases short and J 0 bases short, with 6 bases between. The chain's CDR3 is CASSFPNSNQPQHF. The CDR3 DNA follows: TGTGCCAGCAGTTTCCCCAATAGCAATCAGCCCCAGCATTTT.

This clonotype was recorded many times. This rearrangement joins TRBV12-3 or TRBV12-4 to TRBJ1-5; D is undetermined. The CDR3 is 12 residues long. Trimming removed 4 bases from V and 4 bases from J, with 5 bases in between. CDR3 sequence reads: CASSSWNQPQHF. CDR3 DNA: TGTGCCAGCAGTTCGTGGAATCAGCCCCAGCATTTT.

This clonotype was picked up many times. CDR3 nucleotide sequence: TGTGCCAGCAGGTCCGGGCAGGGCATCGGGGGCTACACCTTC. This encodes CASRSGQGIGGYTF. The chain joins TRBV2 to TRBJ1-2; D may be TRBD1 (5 bases). With 6 bases removed from V and 8 bases from J, the gap between germline ends came to 19 bases. Germline V CDR1 and CDR2: SNHLY, FYNNEI. The CDR3 loop spans 14 amino acids.

Comments on this clonotype: This could be a read error, since a much larger clone is one nucleotide away. The chain couples TRBV20-1 to TRBJ1-5; D is possibly TRBD1 (6 bases). The CDR3 has 15 residues. From germline, CDR1 is DFQATT and CDR2 SNEGSKA (reference sequence). The CDR3 sequence is CSASLGGHTNQPLHF. In DNA form, the CDR3 reads TGCAGTGCTAGCCTAGGGGGGCATACGAATCAGCCCCTGCATTTT.

This clonotype was counted at least ten times. Relative to the germline gene, one junction end is altered; a read error may explain this. The gene calls are TRBV18 and TRBJ2-7; 10 positions agree with TRBD1. Germline V CDR1 and CDR2: KGHSH, LQKENI. The CDR3 spans 14 residues. This CDR3 reads CASSSTGGSHEQYF. CDR3 coding DNA: TGTGCCAGCTCATCGACAGGGGGCTCCCACGAGCAGTACTTC.

The sample holds many counts of this clonotype. This chain links TRBV7-9 with TRBJ2-1, with D unclear. Trimming shortened V by 5 bases and J by 6 bases, and 8 bases separated the two germline ends. Per germline, CDR1 SEHNR and CDR2 FQNEAQ (reference sequence). This CDR3 is 12 amino acids long. CDR3: CASSPFRNEQFF. CDR3 coding DNA: TGTGCCAGCAGCCCCTTTCGCAATGAGCAGTTCTTC. The full variable domain, in which reference TRBV7-9 and TRBJ2-1 provide the parts outside the CDR3, is DTGVSQNPRHKITKRGQNVTFRCDPISEHNRLYWYRQTLGQGPEFLTYFQNEAQLEKSRLLSDRFSAERPKGSFSTLEIQRTEQGDSAMYLCASSPFRNEQFFGPGTRLTVL.

This clonotype was recorded at least ten times. The CDR3 here is CASSSDYLSTDTQYF. The CDR3, as DNA: TGTGCCAGCAGCTCGGACTACCTCAGCACAGATACGCAGTATTTT. This rearrangement joins TRBV7-2 to TRBJ2-3, with D possibly TRBD2 on 6 matching bases. The length of the CDR3 is 15 residues. CDR1 and CDR2 (germline): SGHTA, FQGNSA. Trimming cost V 4 bases and J 0 bases, with 11 bases left between them.

This clonotype has at least ten counts. The chain uses TRBV12-3 or TRBV12-4 and TRBJ2-5, with D perhaps TRBD1 (6 bases). Trimming took off 3 bases at V and 5 bases at J, with 13 bases between the two ends. There are 14 residues in the CDR3. CDR3 DNA sequence: TGTGCCAGCAGTTTGGGACATAAGTCGGAGACCCAGTACTTC. It is translated as CASSLGHKSETQYF.

The table lists this clonotype with a few counts. The genes are TRBV20-1 and TRBJ2-3; weak D call: TRBD1 (6 bases). V dropped 6 bases and J dropped 2 bases, with 12 bases sitting between them. The CDR3 covers 13 residues. CDR1 DFQATT and CDR2 SNEGSKA come from the germline V gene (reference sequence). Here the CDR3 reads CSAVRTDTDTQYF. The CDR3 nucleotides are TGCAGTGCGGTGAGGACAGACACAGATACGCAGTATTTT.

This clonotype was counted at least ten times. The V call is TRBV12-3 or TRBV12-4, the J call TRBJ1-5; D is possibly TRBD1 (5 bases). The CDR3 sequence is 15 residues long. V lost 7 bases and J 2 bases, leaving 15 bases between the germline ends. CDR3 sequence reads: CASNQGPGGNQPQHF. CDR3 DNA sequence: TGTGCCAGCAATCAGGGACCGGGGGGCAATCAGCCCCAGCATTTT.

This clonotype was counted at least ten times. The V and J genes are TRBV7-6 and TRBJ1-4, with 9 bases lining up with TRBD1. This CDR3 comprises 16 residues. J was trimmed by 7 bases and V by 5 bases; bases with no gene match: 11. Germline CDR1 SGHVS, CDR2 FNYEAQ. Here the CDR3 reads CASSTSHGTGSEKLFF. CDR3 nucleotide sequence: TGTGCCAGCAGCACGAGCCACGGGACAGGGAGTGAAAAACTGTTTTTT.

The table lists this clonotype with many counts. This chain connects TRBV12-3 or TRBV12-4 to TRBJ2-1, with no clear D. This CDR3 is built from 17 residues. V was shortened by 1 base and J by 4 bases, with 17 bases between the two germline ends. This CDR3 is CASSLVPQRRAYNEQFF. The CDR3 nucleotides read TGTGCCAGCAGTTTAGTACCCCAGAGACGAGCGTACAATGAGCAGTTCTTC.

This clonotype was detected many times. The rearrangement uses TRBV2 and TRBJ2-3; D is possibly TRBD2 (6 bases). Germline V lookup: CDR1 SNHLY, CDR2 FYNNEI. The CDR3 has 14 residues. Trimming left V 7 bases short and J 2 bases short, with 13 bases between. CDR3 DNA: TGTGCCAGCAAGGACGGGAGAGCCACAGATACGCAGTATTTT. Translation gives CASKDGRATDTQYF.

The sample holds a few counts of this clonotype. This may arise from a read error, as a much more abundant clone is one base away. The J gene is TRBJ2-7, the V gene TRBV6-5; 7 positions agree with TRBD1. V was pared by 2 bases and J by 3 bases, with 19 bases of the junction left unmatched. The V gene's germline CDR1 is MNHEY and CDR2 SVGAGI. The CDR3 consists of 19 residues. The CDR3 protein is CASSYLRATQDRPNYEQYF. In DNA, the CDR3 is TGTGCCAGCAGTTACCTTCGGGCCACACAGGACAGGCCAAACTACGAGCAGTACTTC.

The chain links TRBV19 to TRBJ2-4; 7 nucleotides agree with TRBD2. V dropped 6 bases and J dropped 5; count of bases not matched to a gene: 10. The CDR3 consists of 15 residues. Germline loops: CDR1 LNHDA, CDR2 SQIVND (reference sequence). The CDR3 DNA is TGTGCCAGTAGGACCTCGGGGCTAGCGGAAAACATTCAGTACTTC. Its protein is CASRTSGLAENIQYF.

This clonotype appeared a few times. The CDR3 bases are TGCAGCGTCACGAGTAGCAGGCCCTACGAGCAGTACTTC. This sequence encodes CSVTSSRPYEQYF. The chain links TRBV29-1 to TRBJ2-7; D not resolved. The V end lost 6 bases, the J end lost 2 bases, and 14 bases lay between the germline ends. CDR1 is SQVTM, CDR2 ANQGSEA, per germline. The CDR3 has 13 amino acids.